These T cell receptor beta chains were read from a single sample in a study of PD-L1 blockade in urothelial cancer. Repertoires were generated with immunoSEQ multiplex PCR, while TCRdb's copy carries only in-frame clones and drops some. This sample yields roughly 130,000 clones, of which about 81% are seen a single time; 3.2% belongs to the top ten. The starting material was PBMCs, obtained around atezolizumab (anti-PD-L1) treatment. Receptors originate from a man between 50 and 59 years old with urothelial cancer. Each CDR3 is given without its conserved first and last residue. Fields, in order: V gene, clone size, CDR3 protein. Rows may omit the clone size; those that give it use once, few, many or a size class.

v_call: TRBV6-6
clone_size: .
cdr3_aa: ASRDREAEAF

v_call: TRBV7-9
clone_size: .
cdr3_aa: ASSLELFVGQGSTDTQY

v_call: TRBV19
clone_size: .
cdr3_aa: AVTSGRAGDTQY

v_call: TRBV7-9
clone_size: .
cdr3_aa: ASSLEGGSGQETQY

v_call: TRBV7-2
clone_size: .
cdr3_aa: ASSLGQGVTEAF

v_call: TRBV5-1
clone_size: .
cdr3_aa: ASSSGLAGTGELF

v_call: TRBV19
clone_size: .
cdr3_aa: ASSDRGNNYGYT

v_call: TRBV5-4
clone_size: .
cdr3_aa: ASSSVEGNT

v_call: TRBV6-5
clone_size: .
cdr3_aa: ASSYRTGGGGYT

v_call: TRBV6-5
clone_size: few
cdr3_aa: ASSYSRTGGGETQY

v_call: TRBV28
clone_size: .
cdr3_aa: ASSLWGAPNEKLF

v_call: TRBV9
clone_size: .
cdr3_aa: ASSLRVARGKLSYNEQF

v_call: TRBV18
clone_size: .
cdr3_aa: ASSPRQGSTLGGYT

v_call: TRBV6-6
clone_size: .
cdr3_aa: ASSYKRAENSPLH

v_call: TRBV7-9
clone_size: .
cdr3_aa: ASSSHSGTDSYEQY

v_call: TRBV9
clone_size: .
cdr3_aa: ASSDRDRGKEKLF

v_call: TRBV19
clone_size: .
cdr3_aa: ARGTGGEGITDTQY

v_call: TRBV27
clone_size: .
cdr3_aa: ASRGALGVHEQY

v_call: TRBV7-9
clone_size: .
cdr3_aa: ASRPSSGLGRNEQF

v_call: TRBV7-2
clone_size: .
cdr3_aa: ASSVQGGNQPQH

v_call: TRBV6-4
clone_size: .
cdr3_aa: ASSETSGTQETQY

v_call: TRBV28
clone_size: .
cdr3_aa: ASSNPSGRYQETQY

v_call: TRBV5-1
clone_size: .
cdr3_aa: ASSLDPGNYGYT

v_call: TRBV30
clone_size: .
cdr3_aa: AWSVTGGSQETQY

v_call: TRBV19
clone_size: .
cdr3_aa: ASSIGTDPYEQY

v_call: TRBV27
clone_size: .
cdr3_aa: ASSPSWSYNSPLH

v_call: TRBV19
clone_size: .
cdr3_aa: ASSKGDSFFGFNEQF

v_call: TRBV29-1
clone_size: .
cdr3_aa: SVARYSGREQF

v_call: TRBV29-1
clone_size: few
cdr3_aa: SVETGGAEAF

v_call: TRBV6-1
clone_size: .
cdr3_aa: ASSDDRSPTMAQY

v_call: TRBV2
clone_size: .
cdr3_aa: ASTEGTFGSLSNQPQH

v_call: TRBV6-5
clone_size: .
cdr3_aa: ASSYQGLSTDTQY

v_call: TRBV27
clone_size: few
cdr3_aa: ASSLASGKIYEQY

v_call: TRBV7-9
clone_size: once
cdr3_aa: ASSQGGLEEKLF

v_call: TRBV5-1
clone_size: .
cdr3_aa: ASSLAGGGRAF

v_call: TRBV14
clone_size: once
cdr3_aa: ASSHRQESVNSPLH

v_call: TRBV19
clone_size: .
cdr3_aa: ASTQGSMNTEAF

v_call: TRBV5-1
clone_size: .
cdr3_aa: ASSSGTRETQY

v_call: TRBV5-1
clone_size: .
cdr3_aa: ASSLWDNDGYT

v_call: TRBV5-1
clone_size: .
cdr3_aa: ASSLLAGGYEQY

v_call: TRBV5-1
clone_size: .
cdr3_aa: ASSLVLVRTGELF

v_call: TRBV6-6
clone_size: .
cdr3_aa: ASSYRGRETEAF

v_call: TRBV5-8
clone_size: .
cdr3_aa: ASSASGGNTEAF

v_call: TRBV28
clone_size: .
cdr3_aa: ASSPSGQTIGYGYT

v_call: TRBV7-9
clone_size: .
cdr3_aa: ASSSQSDRIVSTDTQY

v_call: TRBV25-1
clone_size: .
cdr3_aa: ASSESRDAGQGGGYT

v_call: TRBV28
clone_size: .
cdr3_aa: ASKGTSGSPDTQY

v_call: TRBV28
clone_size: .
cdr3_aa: ASSLFRVNYGYT

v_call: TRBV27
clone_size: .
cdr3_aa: ASTGTGVANYGYT

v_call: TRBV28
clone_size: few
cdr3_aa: ARPGENSNQPQH

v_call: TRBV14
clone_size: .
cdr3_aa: ASSRTGVGITEAF

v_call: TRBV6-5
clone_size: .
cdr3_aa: ASSTGIGEQY

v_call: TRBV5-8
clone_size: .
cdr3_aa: ASSPGQNSPLH